The 32 T cell receptor beta chains in this list originate from one sample, sequenced in a study of molecular identifiers for immune sequencing clone quantification. TCRdb itself ran the PCR reads through MiXCR, one entry per CDR3 protein. Altogether about 68,000 distinct CDR3 sequences are present, roughly 18% being singletons, with the ten largest covering nearly 1.5%. The sequenced sample was naive CD8+ T cells from blood, with Jurkat cell RNA spiked in. Specified subset: FACS-sorted CD8+CD4-CCR7+CD45RA+ naive T cells. These receptors all stem from a human donor in good health. Some libraries in this study had Jurkat cell RNA spiked in.

This clonotype was recorded at least ten times. The V and J genes are TRBV12-3 or TRBV12-4 and TRBJ2-3; possibly TRBD1 or TRBD2 for D (5 bases each). The CDR3 sequence is 13 residues long. V lost 3 bases, J lost 10 bases, and 14 bases lay in between. This CDR3 reads CASSFGAAEAQYF. The CDR3 nucleotides are TGTGCCAGCAGTTTCGGGGCGGCGGAGGCGCAGTATTTT.

With regard to this clonotype: This may stem from a read error, because a much larger clone lies one nucleotide away. This chain connects TRBV20-1 to TRBJ2-1, with D perhaps matching TRBD1 (5 bases). CDR1 and CDR2 from the germline V gene are DFQATT and SNEGSKA (reference sequence). This CDR3 comprises 16 residues. CDR3 loop: CSATSRDQGSYNGQFF. The DNA for the CDR3 is TGCAGTGCCACATCCCGAGACCAGGGATCCTACAATGGGCAGTTCTTC.

This clonotype was seen many times. The rearrangement uses TRBV24-1 and TRBJ1-1, with D maybe TRBD1 (5 bases). Germline CDR1 is KGHDR and CDR2 is SFDVKD. The CDR3 runs 13 residues. The V gene lost 1 base and the J gene lost 4 bases, with 6 bases spanning the gap. CDR3: CATSDFGGTEAFF. CDR3 bases: TGTGCCACCAGTGATTTTGGGGGCACTGAAGCTTTCTTT.

This clonotype was seen a few times. A much larger clone is a single base away; this may be a read error. This chain joins TRBV28 and TRBJ1-4, with a weak D call TRBD1 (5 bases). This CDR3 is built from 15 residues. Germline loops: CDR1 MDHEN, CDR2 SYDVKM. CDR3: CAGSLQTDTNEKLFF. CDR3 coding DNA: TGTGCCGGCAGTCTCCAGACAGACACTAATGAAAAACTGTTTTTT.

The J gene is TRBJ2-1, the V gene TRBV29-1, with D possibly TRBD1 on 5 matching bases. The CDR3 runs to 11 residues. In germline, CDR1 is SQVTM, CDR2 ANQGSEA. Trimming pared 4 bases from V and 6 bases from J, leaving 7 bases between. The CDR3, as DNA: TGCAGCGTTGTGGGGCTCAATGAGCAGTTCTTC. It yields the protein CSVVGLNEQFF.

This clonotype was observed at least ten times. The rearrangement uses TRBV13 and TRBJ2-3, with D tentatively TRBD1 (6 bases). CDR3 size: 15 residues. From germline, CDR1 is PRHDT and CDR2 FYEKMQ (reference sequence). The V end lost 5 bases, the J end lost 2 bases, and 14 bases lay between the germline ends. CDR3 sequence (DNA): TGTGCCAGCAGCCTCCGGGACATGGACACAGATACGCAGTATTTT. Its translation is CASSLRDMDTDTQYF.

This clonotype was seen many times. The V and J genes are TRBV7-8 and TRBJ1-4; D possibly corresponds to TRBD1 (6 bases). V dropped 1 base and J dropped 4 bases, with 13 bases sitting between them. Germline assignment: CDR1 SGHVS and CDR2 FQNEAQ. There are 16 residues in the CDR3. The CDR3 DNA follows: TGTGCCAGCAGCTTAGTAGGGGGGCGAATTAATGAAAAACTGTTTTTT. It codes for CASSLVGGRINEKLFF.

To note about this clonotype: A junction end diverges from the germline sequence, so it may reflect a read error. The chain joins TRBV5-4 to TRBJ2-7; D ambiguous. The CDR3 consists of 14 residues. Germline CDR1 reads SGHNT; CDR2 reads YYREEE (reference sequence). The CDR3 here is CASSVNTRSYEQHF. In nucleotides, the CDR3 is TGTGCCAGCAGCGTGAACACTCGGTCCTACGAGCAGCACTTC.

This clonotype came up a few times. The chain has TRBV3-1 and TRBJ2-7; tentative D call: TRBD1 (6 bases). The germline gives CDR1 LGHDT, CDR2 YNNKEL (reference sequence). Trimming cost V 0 bases and J 5 bases, with 17 bases left between them. The CDR3 runs to 16 residues. CDR3: CASSQDGEGDNNEQYF. The CDR3 DNA is TGTGCCAGCAGCCAAGATGGAGAGGGGGATAACAACGAGCAGTACTTC.

This clonotype has at least ten counts. This chain links TRBV30 with TRBJ2-1; D is unclear. The V and J ends lost 4 bases and 8 bases respectively, with 18 bases between them. Germline V gene lookup returns CDR1 GTSNPN and CDR2 SVGIG (reference sequence). The CDR3 spans 14 residues. CDR3 loop: CAWTRQGLLDEQFF. In DNA form, the CDR3 reads TGTGCCTGGACGCGGCAAGGGCTTTTAGATGAGCAGTTCTTC.

In its sample, this clonotype was seen a few times. A much larger clone lies a single base off, so this may be a read error. The rearrangement uses TRBV14 and TRBJ1-1; the D gene is possibly TRBD1 (5 bases). The germline CDR1 and CDR2 sequences are SGHDN and FVKESK. V was shortened by 0 bases and J by 5 bases, with 13 bases between the two germline ends. The CDR3 length is 15 residues. The CDR3 sequence is CASSQETGRCTEAFF. The CDR3 DNA follows: TGTGCCAGCAGCCAAGAAACGGGGCGTTGTACTGAAGCTTTCTTT.

The V call is TRBV5-6, the J call TRBJ1-1; D gene ambiguous. This CDR3 is 13 amino acids long. Germline V lookup: CDR1 SGHDT, CDR2 YYEEEE. V was cut by 2 bases and J by 1 base, with 6 bases left in between. The CDR3 sequence is CASSFVGNTEAFF. CDR3 in DNA: TGTGCCAGCAGCTTCGTAGGGAACACTGAAGCTTTCTTT. The whole variable domain, remainder taken from reference TRBV5-6 and TRBJ1-1, is DAGVTQSPTHLIKTRGQQVTLRCSPKSGHDTVSWYQQALGQGPQFIFQYYEEEERQRGNFPDRFSGHQFPNYSSELNVNALLLGDSALYLCASSFVGNTEAFFGQGTRLTVV.

Concerning this clonotype itself: A much larger clone differs from this one at a single base, so this may be a read error. This chain connects TRBV24-1 to TRBJ2-2; tentative D call: TRBD1 (6 bases). The germline V gene encodes CDR1 KGHDR and CDR2 SFDVKD. The V end lost 2 bases, the J end lost 6 bases, and 24 bases lay between the germline ends. The CDR3 has 19 residues. In DNA form, the CDR3 reads TGTGCCACCAGTGATTCGCGGATCGGCACAGGGTCGTCCGCCGGGGAGCTGTTTTTT. Amino acids: CATSDSRIGTGSSAGELFF.

CDR3 nucleotides: TGTGCCAGCAGCTTAAACCGGGACCCAAACCGGGAGCTGTTTTTT. It encodes CASSLNRDPNRELFF. The V gene is TRBV7-3, the J gene TRBJ2-2, with D tentatively TRBD1 or TRBD2 (5 bases each). CDR1 is SGHTA, CDR2 FQGTGA, per germline. Trimming cost V 1 base and J 9 bases, with 15 bases left between them. The CDR3 length is 15 residues.

This clonotype came up many times. V is TRBV19 and J is TRBJ2-5; 7 bases are a match to TRBD1. Germline V gene sequence: CDR1 LNHDA, CDR2 SQIVND (reference sequence). The CDR3 runs 15 residues. The V and J ends lost 8 bases and 5 bases, in that order; junction bases with no gene match: 14. The CDR3: CASSPLGTVRETQYF. The CDR3 DNA reads TGTGCCAGTTCCCCACTCGGGACAGTACGGGAGACCCAGTACTTC.

A word on this clonotype: This may stem from a read error, because a much larger clone lies one nucleotide away. V gene TRBV24-1 combines with J gene TRBJ2-1, with D perhaps matching TRBD1 (5 bases). Germline-derived CDR1 and CDR2 are KGHDR and SFDVKD. This CDR3 region has 13 residues. CDR3 sequence (DNA): TGTGCCACCAGTGATTTGGAGGACAATGAGCAGTCCTTC. Translated: CATSDLEDNEQSF.

This clonotype was observed many times. The chain is built from TRBV30 and TRBJ2-7; D assignment may be TRBD1 or TRBD2 (5 bases each). The V end was cut by 0 bases, the J end by 5 bases, with 23 bases between. CDR1 is GTSNPN, CDR2 SVGIG, per germline (reference sequence). This CDR3 is 17 amino acids long. CDR3 region: CAWSVGVADPRDHEQYF. The CDR3 DNA reads as TGTGCCTGGAGTGTGGGGGTGGCCGACCCGAGGGACCACGAGCAGTACTTC. Supplemented by reference TRBV30 and TRBJ2-7, the full variable domain reads SQTIHQWPATLVQPVGSPLSLECTVEGTSNPNLYWYRQAAGRGLQLLFYSVGIGQISSEVPQNLSASRPQDRQFILSSKKLLLSDSGFYLCAWSVGVADPRDHEQYFGPGTRLTVT.

Many counts were recorded for this clonotype. The chain combines TRBV7-2 with TRBJ2-7; no clear D. Germline CDR1 and CDR2: SGHTA and FQGNSA. V shed 2 bases and J shed 1 base, with 3 bases lying between them. CDR3 size: 12 residues. The CDR3 DNA reads TGTGCCAGCAGCTTACCTTCCTACGAGCAGTACTTC. It yields the protein CASSLPSYEQYF.

This clonotype was seen ten or more times. This chain uses TRBV4-1 with TRBJ2-5, with 12 bases that match TRBD2. Per germline, CDR1 MGHRA and CDR2 YSYEKL. The junction had 5 bases not matched to a gene; V was cut back by 0 bases and J by 9 bases. The CDR3 is 15 amino acids. This chain's CDR3 is CASSQDRLAGGAQYF. CDR3 coding DNA: TGCGCCAGCAGCCAAGATAGGCTAGCGGGAGGGGCCCAGTACTTC.

This clonotype appeared many times. V and J are TRBV6-4 and TRBJ2-3, with D perhaps matching TRBD2 (5 bases). Trimming cost V 1 base and J 4 bases, with 9 bases left between them. The germline gives CDR1 MRHNA, CDR2 SNTAGT. This CDR3 is built from 14 residues. The CDR3 DNA is TGTGCCAGCAGTGACTTCTTCGGGGCAGATACGCAGTATTTT. As protein: CASSDFFGADTQYF.

This clonotype turned up a few times. V is TRBV12-3 or TRBV12-4 and J is TRBJ1-1; tentatively, D is TRBD1 (6 bases). This CDR3 region has 16 residues. Trimming shortened V by 2 bases and J by 0 bases, and 13 bases separated the two germline ends. The CDR3 DNA is TGTGCCAGCAGTTTACCTCCGGGACATATGAACACTGAAGCTTTCTTT. This sequence encodes CASSLPPGHMNTEAFF.

At least ten counts were recorded for this clonotype. This chain links TRBV29-1 with TRBJ1-1, with 8 bases fitting TRBD1. Germline V lookup: CDR1 SQVTM, CDR2 ANQGSEA. This CDR3 contains 16 residues. V trimming: 5 bases; J trimming: 1 base; junction bases outside the gene matches: 12. The CDR3 here is CSVCFPYGQGNTEAFF. The CDR3 DNA follows: TGCAGCGTTTGTTTTCCTTATGGACAGGGGAACACTGAAGCTTTCTTT.

This clonotype was seen a few times. V gene TRBV27 combines with J gene TRBJ2-3, with a weak D call TRBD1 (6 bases). Germline lookup yields CDR1 MNHEY and CDR2 SMNVEV (reference sequence). The CDR3 loop spans 14 amino acids. V was pared by 6 bases and J by 3 bases, with 13 bases between. The CDR3 DNA sequence: TGTGCCAGCAGGTTACAGGGCGGGACAGATACGCAGTATTTT. Translation gives CASRLQGGTDTQYF.

The genes are TRBV24-1 and TRBJ2-1; a weak D match, TRBD1 (6 bases). The CDR3 has 15 residues. Germline assignment: CDR1 KGHDR and CDR2 SFDVKD. The ends were cut back, 6 bases at V and 2 bases at J, with 13 bases in the middle. CDR3 loop: CATSHAGTPYNEQFF. The CDR3 DNA sequence: TGTGCCACCAGTCACGCCGGGACACCCTACAATGAGCAGTTCTTC.

Concerning this clonotype: Just one base apart from a much larger clone, this may be a read error. The chain uses TRBV6-1 and TRBJ2-1, with 12 bases lining up with TRBD2. Looked up from germline, CDR1 is MNHNS and CDR2 is SASEGT. CDR3 length equals 16 residues. With V trimmed by 4 bases and J by 6 bases, 7 bases remained unmatched. The CDR3 loop is CASSGWGTSGFNEQFF. CDR3 DNA: TGTGCCAGCAGTGGTTGGGGGACTAGCGGGTTCAATGAGCAGTTCTTC.

This clonotype appeared many times. The chain uses TRBV20-1 and TRBJ2-5; TRBD2 aligns across 8 bases. The CDR3 length is 16 residues. With V trimmed by 3 bases and J by 2 bases, 11 bases remained unmatched. Germline CDR1 DFQATT, CDR2 SNEGSKA (reference sequence). This chain's CDR3 is CSASDPLAGDQETQYF. DNA of the CDR3: TGCAGTGCTAGCGATCCTCTAGCGGGTGATCAAGAGACCCAGTACTTC.

This clonotype was observed a handful of times. The rearrangement uses TRBV19 and TRBJ2-5; the D is unclear. CDR1 LNHDA and CDR2 SQIVND come from the germline V gene (reference sequence). The germline V and J ends were trimmed by 3 bases and 5 bases, with 13 bases remaining between them. This CDR3 has 14 amino acids. The CDR3 DNA is TGTGCCAGTAGTATTCCCAGAGTTGGGGAGACCCAGTACTTC. Translation gives CASSIPRVGETQYF.

This clonotype was found many times. V usage is TRBV29-1 and J usage is TRBJ1-5, with TRBD1 as a possible D gene (6 bases). The length of the CDR3 is 13 residues. V gave up 4 bases and J gave up 3 bases, with 10 bases separating them. Germline CDR1 is SQVTM and CDR2 is ANQGSEA. CDR3 coding DNA: TGCAGCGTTGCACAGGGCCTCAATCAGCCCCAGCATTTT. Its translation: CSVAQGLNQPQHF.

V gene TRBV2 combines with J gene TRBJ2-7, with 12 bases matching TRBD1. With V trimmed by 7 bases and J by 5 bases, 3 bases remained unmatched. Per germline, CDR1 SNHLY and CDR2 FYNNEI. The CDR3 totals 13 residues. The DNA of the CDR3 is TGTGCCAGCAAGGGACAGGGGGCCGACGAGCAGTACTTC. Translation: CASKGQGADEQYF.

This clonotype was recorded many times. Here the CDR3 reads CASSLAGNSYEQYF. The CDR3, as DNA: TGTGCCAGCAGTCTAGCGGGGAACTCCTACGAGCAGTACTTC. The rearrangement joins TRBV28 to TRBJ2-7, with TRBD2 matching over 9 bases. The J segment lost 0 bases and the V segment lost 5 bases, leaving 2 bases of the junction unmatched. The V gene's germline CDR1 is MDHEN and CDR2 SYDVKM. This CDR3 comprises 14 residues.

This clonotype was counted ten times or more. The V gene is TRBV4-3, the J gene TRBJ2-7; maybe TRBD2 (6 bases). The CDR3 runs to 13 residues. Germline V gene sequence: CDR1 LGHNA, CDR2 YSLEER. V lost 2 bases and J 6 bases, leaving 11 bases between the germline ends. CDR3 coding DNA: TGCGCCAGCAGCCAAAGTTTGGGGGGCGAGCAGTACTTC. Encoded protein: CASSQSLGGEQYF.

This clonotype was observed at least ten times. The rearrangement joins TRBV27 to TRBJ2-3; D not certain. The ends were cut back, 1 base at V and 0 bases at J, with 11 bases in the middle. Germline V lookup: CDR1 MNHEY, CDR2 SMNVEV (reference sequence). This CDR3 has 16 amino acids. CDR3 sequence: CASSLLQASSTDTQYF. The CDR3 DNA is TGTGCCAGCAGTTTATTACAAGCGTCTAGCACAGATACGCAGTATTTT.